The 12 T cell receptor beta chains listed next were all sequenced from one sample in a study of blood T cell repertoires in COVID-19. Produced via immunoSEQ multiplex PCR; TCRdb's table is partial and in-frame only. The data hold about 160,000 clones, with about 83% observed a single time. Sequenced sample: peripheral blood. Every receptor here comes from a man aged 55-75 years with acute or convalescent COVID-19.

The chain joins TRBV12-3 or TRBV12-4 to TRBJ2-5; D is perhaps TRBD1 (6 bases). V was cut by 5 bases and J by 5 bases, with 12 bases left in between. The CDR3 length is 13 residues. The CDR3 spells CASSSQGLETQYF. CDR3 in DNA: TGTGCCAGCAGTAGCCAGGGGCTCGAGACCCAGTACTTC.

The chain carries TRBV7-7 and TRBJ2-5; the match to TRBD2 covers 14 bases. The V and J ends lost 5 bases and 2 bases, in that order; junction bases with no gene match: 1. Germline V gene lookup returns CDR1 SSHAT and CDR2 FNYEAQ (reference sequence). The CDR3 runs 15 residues. The DNA for the CDR3 is TGTGCCAGCAGCCGACTAGCGGGGGGGCAAGAGACCCAGTACTTC. This sequence encodes CASSRLAGGQETQYF.

Here the CDR3 reads CASSWRRGTNTGELFF. The CDR3 region has the DNA TGTGCCAGCAGTTGGCGACGAGGTACGAACACCGGGGAGCTGTTTTTT. The chain is built from TRBV27 and TRBJ2-2; D is unclear. V gave up 4 bases and J gave up 0 bases, with 12 bases separating them. The CDR3 runs to 16 residues. The germline V gene has CDR1 MNHEY and CDR2 SMNVEV (reference sequence).

This clone has a handful of counts. The CDR3 nucleotides read TGCGCCAGCAGCCCTGGCGGGGACAGGAGATTAAACTATGGCTACACCTTC. Translation: CASSPGGDRRLNYGYTF. V and J are TRBV5-1 and TRBJ1-2; 8 positions agree with TRBD1. Germline trimming cut 4 bases from V and 2 bases from J; bases unmatched to any gene: 13. Per the germline V gene, CDR1 is SGHRS and CDR2 is YFSETQ. This CDR3 is built from 17 residues.

This chain joins TRBV3-1 (or the pseudogene TRBV3-2) and TRBJ2-2; TRBD2 matches 8 bases. There are 15 residues in the CDR3. Germline CDR1 LGHDT, CDR2 YNNKEL (reference sequence). Germline trimming cut 2 bases from V and 7 bases from J; bases unmatched to any gene: 6. This CDR3 is CASSQRTSIGGELFF. CDR3 nucleotides: TGTGCCAGCAGCCAACGGACTAGCATTGGCGGGGAGCTGTTTTTT.

The V and J genes are TRBV6-2 or TRBV6-3 and TRBJ2-7, with D perhaps matching TRBD1 (5 bases). Germline V gene data show CDR1 as MNHEY and CDR2 as SVGEGT. The CDR3 has 15 amino acids. Trimming removed 4 bases from V and 2 bases from J, with 15 bases in between. The chain's CDR3 is CASSSDRGQTYEQYF. The CDR3 DNA follows: TGTGCCAGCAGTTCCGACAGAGGACAAACCTACGAGCAGTACTTC.

The chain combines TRBV24-1 with TRBJ2-3; maybe TRBD2 (6 bases). Germline V CDR1 and CDR2: KGHDR, SFDVKD. V was shortened by 5 bases and J by 6 bases, with 11 bases between the two germline ends. The CDR3 runs 13 residues. The CDR3 sequence is CATSVFGGDTQYF. DNA of the CDR3: TGTGCCACCAGTGTTTTTGGAGGGGATACGCAGTATTTT.

The genes are TRBV3-1 (or the pseudogene TRBV3-2) and TRBJ1-6; 7 nucleotides line up with TRBD1. CDR1 is LGHDT and CDR2 is YNNKEL in the germline V gene (reference sequence). The CDR3 has 14 residues. V was clipped by 0 bases and J by 14 bases; unmatched bases: 7. Here the CDR3 reads CASSQDWDSITLHF. The CDR3 region has the DNA TGTGCCAGCAGCCAAGATTGGGACAGCATCACCCTCCACTTT.

The chain employs TRBV6-1 and TRBJ2-7, with D perhaps matching TRBD1 (6 bases). CDR3 length: 15 amino acids. CDR1 and CDR2 from the germline V gene are MNHNS and SASEGT. Deletions cut 0 bases from V and 3 bases from J, with 12 bases between. As DNA, the CDR3 is TGTGCCAGCAGTGAAGCGCACAGGGCGAACTACGAGCAGTACTTC. Translating gives CASSEAHRANYEQYF.

This rearrangement joins TRBV3-1 (or the pseudogene TRBV3-2) to TRBJ1-2, with D possibly TRBD1 on 5 matching bases. The CDR3 length is 16 residues. The V gene lost 4 bases and the J gene lost 3 bases, with 18 bases spanning the gap. Germline assignment: CDR1 LGHDT and CDR2 YNNKEL (reference sequence). CDR3 sequence (DNA): TGTGCCAGCAGCCTCGAGGGAGGGGCATGGGACTATGGCTACACCTTC. Translated, it gives CASSLEGGAWDYGYTF.

V and J are TRBV9 and TRBJ1-4, with a possible D match to TRBD1 (5 bases). Trimming shortened V by 2 bases and J by 4 bases, and 9 bases separated the two germline ends. Germline CDR1 SGDLS, CDR2 YYNGEE. The CDR3 length is 14 residues. The CDR3 loop is CASSVGGGNEKLFF. As DNA, the CDR3 is TGTGCCAGCAGCGTTGGCGGGGGTAATGAAAAACTGTTTTTT. Full variable domain (missing parts from reference TRBV9 and TRBJ1-4): DSGVTQTPKHLITATGQRVTLRCSPRSGDLSVYWYQQSLDQGLQFLIQYYNGEERAKGNILERFSAQQFPDLHSELNLSSLELGDSALYFCASSVGGGNEKLFFGSGTQLSVL.

The V gene is TRBV24-1, the J gene TRBJ1-1; tentative D call: TRBD1 (5 bases). The CDR3 covers 14 residues. From germline, CDR1 is KGHDR and CDR2 SFDVKD. The V end lost 7 bases, the J end lost 4 bases, and 15 bases lay between the germline ends. This chain's CDR3 is CATSQGFQSTEAFF. The CDR3 coding sequence is TGTGCCACCAGCCAGGGTTTCCAAAGCACTGAAGCTTTCTTT.